Below are 5 T cell receptor beta chains sequenced from a single sample in a study of molecular identifiers for immune sequencing clone quantification. TCRdb used MiXCR to reprocess the PCR reads, holding one entry per CDR3 protein. This table holds about 100,000 distinct CDR3 sequences, about 32% found once. Specimen: naive CD8+ T cells from blood, with Jurkat cell RNA spiked in. Subset in this sample: FACS-sorted CD8+CD4-CCR7+CD45RA+ naive T cells. All receptors come from a human donor in good health. Some libraries in this study had Jurkat cell RNA spiked in.

As regards this clonotype: The junction shows a germline mismatch at one end, possibly a read error. V usage is TRBV13 and J usage is TRBJ2-5; D not certain. This CDR3 region has 11 residues. Looked up from germline, CDR1 is PRHDT and CDR2 is FYEKMQ (reference sequence). CDR3 sequence: CASSLDETQNF. CDR3 in DNA: TGTGCCAGCAGCTTAGACGAGACCCAGAACTTC.

This clonotype was detected a few times. The chain employs TRBV2 and TRBJ2-7, with D maybe TRBD1 (6 bases). The CDR3 extends over 13 amino acids. V lost 6 bases and J 2 bases, leaving 11 bases between the germline ends. Germline lookup yields CDR1 SNHLY and CDR2 FYNNEI. The CDR3 sequence: CASSPGHTYEQYF. Here the CDR3 DNA reads TGTGCCAGCAGCCCGGGACATACCTACGAGCAGTACTTC.

The genes are TRBV20-1 and TRBJ2-2, with 11 positions matching TRBD2. In germline, CDR1 is DFQATT, CDR2 SNEGSKA (reference sequence). J was trimmed by 4 bases and V by 3 bases; bases with no gene match: 7. The CDR3 is 16 residues long. CDR3 region: CSASRLAGGSTGELFF. The DNA for the CDR3 is TGCAGTGCTAGCCGTTTAGCGGGAGGGAGCACCGGGGAGCTGTTTTTT.

The chain combines TRBV4-3 with TRBJ2-7; 10 bases are shared with TRBD1. Germline loops: CDR1 LGHNA, CDR2 YSLEER. Trimming took 0 bases from V and 4 from J; bases not matched to a gene: 3. This CDR3 has 15 amino acids. The DNA of the CDR3 is TGCGCCAGCAGCCAAGACTCGGGACAGGGGTACGAGCAGTACTTC. Protein: CASSQDSGQGYEQYF.

In the case of this clonotype: This clone may be a read error of a much larger clone one base away. The DNA for the CDR3 is TGTGCCAGCAGCTTATACCCAGAAATGGGGTACGATGAGCAGTTCTTC. Protein sequence: CASSLYPEMGYDEQFF. J is TRBJ2-1 and V is TRBV7-3; no definite D call. Trimming pared 2 bases from V and 8 bases from J, leaving 19 bases between. This CDR3 spans 16 amino acids. Germline V gene sequence: CDR1 SGHTA, CDR2 FQGTGA.